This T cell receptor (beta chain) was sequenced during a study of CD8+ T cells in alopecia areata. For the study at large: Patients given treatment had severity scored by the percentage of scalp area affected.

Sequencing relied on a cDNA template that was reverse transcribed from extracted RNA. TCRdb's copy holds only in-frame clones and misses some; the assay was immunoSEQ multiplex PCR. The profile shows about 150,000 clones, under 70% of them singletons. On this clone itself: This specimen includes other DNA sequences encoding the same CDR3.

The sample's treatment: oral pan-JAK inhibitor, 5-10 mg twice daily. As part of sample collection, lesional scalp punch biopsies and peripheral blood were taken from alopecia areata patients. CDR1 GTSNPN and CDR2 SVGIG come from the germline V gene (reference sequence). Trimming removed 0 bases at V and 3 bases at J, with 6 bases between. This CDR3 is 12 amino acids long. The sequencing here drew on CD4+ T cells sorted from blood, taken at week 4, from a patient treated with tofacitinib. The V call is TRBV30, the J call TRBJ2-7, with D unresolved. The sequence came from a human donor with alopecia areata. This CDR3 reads CAWSVAGYEQYF. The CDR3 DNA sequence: TGTGCCTGGAGTGTAGCCGGCTACGAGCAGTACTTC.